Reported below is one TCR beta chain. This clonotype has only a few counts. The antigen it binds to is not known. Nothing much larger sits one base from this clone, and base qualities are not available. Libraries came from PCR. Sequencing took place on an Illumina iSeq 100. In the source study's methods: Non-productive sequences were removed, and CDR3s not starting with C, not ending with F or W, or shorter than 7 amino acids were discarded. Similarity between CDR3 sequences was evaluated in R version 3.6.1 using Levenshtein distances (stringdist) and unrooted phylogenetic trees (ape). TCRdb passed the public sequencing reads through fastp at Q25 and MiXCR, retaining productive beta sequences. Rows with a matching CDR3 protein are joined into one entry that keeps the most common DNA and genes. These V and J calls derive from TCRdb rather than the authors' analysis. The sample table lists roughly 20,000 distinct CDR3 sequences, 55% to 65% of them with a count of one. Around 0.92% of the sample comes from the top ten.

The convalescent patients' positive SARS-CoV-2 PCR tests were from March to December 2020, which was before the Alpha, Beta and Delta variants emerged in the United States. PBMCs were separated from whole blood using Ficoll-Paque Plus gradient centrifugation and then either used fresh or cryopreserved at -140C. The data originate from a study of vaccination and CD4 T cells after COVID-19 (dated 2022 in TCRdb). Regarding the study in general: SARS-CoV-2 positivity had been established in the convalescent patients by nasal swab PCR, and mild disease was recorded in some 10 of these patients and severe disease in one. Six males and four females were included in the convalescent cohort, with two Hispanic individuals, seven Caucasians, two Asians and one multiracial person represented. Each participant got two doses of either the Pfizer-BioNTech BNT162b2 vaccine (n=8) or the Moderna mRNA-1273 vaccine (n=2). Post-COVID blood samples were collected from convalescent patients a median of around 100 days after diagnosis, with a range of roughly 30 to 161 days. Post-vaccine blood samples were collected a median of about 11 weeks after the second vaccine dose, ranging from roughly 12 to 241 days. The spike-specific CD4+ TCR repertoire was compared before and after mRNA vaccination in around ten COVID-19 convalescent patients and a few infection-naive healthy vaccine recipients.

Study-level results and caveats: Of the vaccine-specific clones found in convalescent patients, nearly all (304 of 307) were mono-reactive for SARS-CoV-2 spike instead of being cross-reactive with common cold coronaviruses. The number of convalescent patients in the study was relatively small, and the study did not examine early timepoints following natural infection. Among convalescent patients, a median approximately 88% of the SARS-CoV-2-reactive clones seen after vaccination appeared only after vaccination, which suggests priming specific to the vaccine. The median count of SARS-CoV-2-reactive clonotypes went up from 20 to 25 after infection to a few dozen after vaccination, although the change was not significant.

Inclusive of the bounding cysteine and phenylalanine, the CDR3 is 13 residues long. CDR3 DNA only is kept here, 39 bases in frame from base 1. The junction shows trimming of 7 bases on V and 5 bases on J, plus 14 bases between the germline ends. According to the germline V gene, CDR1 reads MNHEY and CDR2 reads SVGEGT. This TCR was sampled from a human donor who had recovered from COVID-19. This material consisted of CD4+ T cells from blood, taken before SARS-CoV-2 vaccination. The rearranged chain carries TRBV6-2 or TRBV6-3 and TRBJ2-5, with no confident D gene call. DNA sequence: TGTGCCAGCAAATCTGGCGGCAGGGAGACCCAGTACTTC. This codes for CASKSGGRETQYF.